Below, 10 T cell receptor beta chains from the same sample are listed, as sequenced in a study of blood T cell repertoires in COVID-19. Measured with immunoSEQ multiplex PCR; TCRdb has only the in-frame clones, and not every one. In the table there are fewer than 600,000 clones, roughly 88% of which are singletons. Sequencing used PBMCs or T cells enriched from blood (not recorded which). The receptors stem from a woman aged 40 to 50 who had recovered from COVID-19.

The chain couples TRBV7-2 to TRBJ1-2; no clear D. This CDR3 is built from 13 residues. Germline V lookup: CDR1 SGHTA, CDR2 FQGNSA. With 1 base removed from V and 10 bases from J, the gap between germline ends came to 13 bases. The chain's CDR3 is CASSLGQEFSYTF. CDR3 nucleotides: TGTGCCAGCAGCTTAGGCCAGGAATTCTCCTACACCTTC.

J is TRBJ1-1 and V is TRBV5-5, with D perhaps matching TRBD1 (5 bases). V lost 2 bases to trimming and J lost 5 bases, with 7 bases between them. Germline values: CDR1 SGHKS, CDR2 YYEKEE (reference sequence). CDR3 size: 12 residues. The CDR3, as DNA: TGTGCCAGCAGCTTTCAGGGTACTGAAGCTTTCTTT. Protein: CASSFQGTEAFF.

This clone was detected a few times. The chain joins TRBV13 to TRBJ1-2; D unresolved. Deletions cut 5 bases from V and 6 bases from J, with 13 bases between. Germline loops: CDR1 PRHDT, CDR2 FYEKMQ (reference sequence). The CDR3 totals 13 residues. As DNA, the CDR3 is TGTGCCAGCAGCCTGCGGACTGAAGATGGCTACACCTTC. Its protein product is CASSLRTEDGYTF.

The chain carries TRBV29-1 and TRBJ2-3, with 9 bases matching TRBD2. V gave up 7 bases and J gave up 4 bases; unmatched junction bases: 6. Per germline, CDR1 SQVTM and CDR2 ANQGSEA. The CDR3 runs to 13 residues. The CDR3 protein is CSGLAGVADTQYF. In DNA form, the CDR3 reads TGCAGCGGGTTAGCGGGAGTTGCAGATACGCAGTATTTT.

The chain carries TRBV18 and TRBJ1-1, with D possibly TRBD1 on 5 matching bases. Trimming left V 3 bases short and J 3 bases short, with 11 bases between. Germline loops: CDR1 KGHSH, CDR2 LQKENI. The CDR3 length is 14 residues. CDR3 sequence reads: CASSPGLTDTEAFF. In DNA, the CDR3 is TGTGCCAGCTCACCGGGACTTACAGACACTGAAGCTTTCTTT.

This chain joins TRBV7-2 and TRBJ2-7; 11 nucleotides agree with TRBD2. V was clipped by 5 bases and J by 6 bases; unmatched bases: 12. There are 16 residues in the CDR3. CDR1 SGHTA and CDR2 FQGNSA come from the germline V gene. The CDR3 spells CASSPDSGRASSEQYF. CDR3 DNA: TGTGCCAGCAGCCCAGATAGCGGGAGGGCCAGTAGCGAGCAGTACTTC.

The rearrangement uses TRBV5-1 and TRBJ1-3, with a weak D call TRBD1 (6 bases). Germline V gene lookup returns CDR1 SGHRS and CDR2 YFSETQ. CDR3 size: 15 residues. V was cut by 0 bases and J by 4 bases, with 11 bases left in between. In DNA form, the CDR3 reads TGCGCCAGCAGCTTGGTAGGGGGTACAGGAAACACCATATATTTT. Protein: CASSLVGGTGNTIYF.

The CDR3 is CASSQQGASGYTF. DNA of the CDR3: TGTGCCAGCTCGCAACAGGGGGCCTCTGGCTACACCTTC. V gene TRBV18 combines with J gene TRBJ1-2; 9 bases align to TRBD1. Trimming at V came to 6 bases and at J to 7 bases, leaving 6 bases not matched to a gene. The CDR3 has 13 amino acids. Germline V gene sequence: CDR1 KGHSH, CDR2 LQKENI. The full variable domain, completed using reference TRBV18 and TRBJ1-2, is NAGVMQNPRHLVRRRGQEARLRCSPMKGHSHVYWYRQLPEEGLKFMVYLQKENIIDESGMPKERFSAEFPKEGPSILRIQQVVRGDSAAYFCASSQQGASGYTFGSGTRLTVV.

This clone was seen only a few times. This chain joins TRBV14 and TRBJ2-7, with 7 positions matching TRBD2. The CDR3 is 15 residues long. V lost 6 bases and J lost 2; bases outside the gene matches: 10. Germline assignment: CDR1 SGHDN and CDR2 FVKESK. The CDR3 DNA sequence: TGTGCCAGCAGACCTCAGGGACTACCAGCCTACGAGCAGTACTTC. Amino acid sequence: CASRPQGLPAYEQYF.

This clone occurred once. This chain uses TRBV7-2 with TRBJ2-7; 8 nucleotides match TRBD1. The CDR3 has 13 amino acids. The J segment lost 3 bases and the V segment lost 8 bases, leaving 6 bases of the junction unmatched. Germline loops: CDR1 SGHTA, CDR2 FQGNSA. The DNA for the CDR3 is TGTGCCAGCCAATACAGGGGGAACTACGAGCAGTACTTC. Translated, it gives CASQYRGNYEQYF.